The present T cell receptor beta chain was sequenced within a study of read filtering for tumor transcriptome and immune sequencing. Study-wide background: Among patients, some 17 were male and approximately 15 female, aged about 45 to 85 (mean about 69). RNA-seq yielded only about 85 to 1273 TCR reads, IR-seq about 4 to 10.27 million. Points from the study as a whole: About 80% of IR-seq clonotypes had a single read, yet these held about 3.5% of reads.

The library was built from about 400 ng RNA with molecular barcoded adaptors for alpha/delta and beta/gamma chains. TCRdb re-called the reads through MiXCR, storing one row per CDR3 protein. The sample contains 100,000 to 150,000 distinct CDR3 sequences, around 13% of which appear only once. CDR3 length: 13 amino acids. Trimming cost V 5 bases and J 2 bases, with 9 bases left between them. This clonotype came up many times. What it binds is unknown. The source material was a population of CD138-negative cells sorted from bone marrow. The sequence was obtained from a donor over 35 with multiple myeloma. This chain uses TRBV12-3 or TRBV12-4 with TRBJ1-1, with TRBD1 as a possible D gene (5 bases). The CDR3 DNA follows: TGTGCCAGCAGTATCGACAGTAACACTGAAGCTTTCTTT. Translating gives CASSIDSNTEAFF.